This TCR beta chain stems from a study of vaccination effects on CD4 cells after COVID-19 (dated by TCRdb to about 2022). Background for the entire study: Post-vaccine samples across the study were collected a median of 72 days after the second dose, with a range of 14 to 241. The Oncomine TCR Beta short-read assay on an Illumina iSeq 100 was used to sequence cultures from other donors in the study. Altogether, around 11 COVID-19 convalescent patients and several SARS-CoV-2-naive healthy vaccine recipients made up the full study. SARS-CoV-2 spike-specific CD4+ TCR repertoires from before and after mRNA vaccination were compared in COVID-19 convalescent patients and in infection-naive vaccine recipients.

In the case of this clone: The clone's antigen remains unknown. No per-base quality is available; no much larger clone lies one base away.

Libraries were constructed by the immunoSEQ multiplex PCR assay. DNA from the cultured and isolated CD4+ T cells underwent TCR beta CDR3 sequencing. The study's own analysis went as follows. Non-productive TCR sequences were discarded, and reads were trimmed to the CDR3 region, with only CDR3s of 7 or more amino acids retained. Antigen-specific clonotypes were identified with the MANAFEST web app by comparing expansion in peptide wells against reference cultures. Positive clones required FDR<0.05 expansion versus reference and all other wells, odds ratio above 5, and frequency above 0.1% in two replicate wells. A clonotype was defined as cross-reactive if the clonotype was significantly expanded both in SARS-CoV-2 spike wells and in at least one common cold coronavirus spike condition. Using the stringdist R package, CDR3 similarity was measured by Levenshtein distance, and unrooted trees were constructed with ape in R 3.6.1. TCRdb took this table from immuneACCESS and kept in-frame rearrangements with V and J called. Such tables lack part of the clones; where checked against another copy, unresolved V genes explain under half of the gap, and the rest is unexplained. V and J calls and clone size are given by that table; D and trimming were obtained from the DNA. Across this sample there are 25,000 to 35,000 clones, with roughly four fifths seen only once. Of the sample, approximately 15% falls within the top ten clones.

The germline V gene sets CDR1 to MNHEY and CDR2 to SVGAGI. V is reduced by 6 bases and J by 0 bases, leaving a spacing of 9 bases between them. The cysteine opens and the phenylalanine closes a CDR3 of 14 amino acids. The read is trimmed to its CDR3 DNA, 42 bases read in frame from base 1. What the authors observed across the whole study: Among healthy vaccine recipients, nearly all vaccine-induced clones were SARS-CoV-2 mono-reactive, and only 1 of 255 was cross-reactive with common cold coronaviruses. Clones induced by infection and clones induced by vaccination both contracted markedly at late timepoints after vaccination, which fits with T cell responses waning over time. Only a small number of convalescent patients were included, and no early post-infection timepoints were available, which limited the study.

To identify antigen-specific CD4+ T cell clonotypes by their expansion, the ViraFEST assay first stimulated PBMC with viral peptide pools and then applied TCR sequencing. After more than 9 days of culture, CD4+ T cells were isolated with the EasySep CD4+ T cell isolation kit. Each participant got two doses of an mRNA SARS-CoV-2 vaccine, either BNT162b2 or mRNA-1273. None of the healthy vaccine recipients had a prior SARS-CoV-2 infection, which was confirmed by nucleocapsid antibody tests that came back negative both before and after vaccination. Some 2 million PBMC per well were cultured in IMDM with around 5% human AB serum, roughly 10 IU/ml IL-2 and gentamicin, plus 10 ug/ml peptides. On days 3 and 7, half of the culture medium was replaced with fresh IL-2-containing medium. Unless otherwise noted, each peptide stimulation condition was cultured in triplicate wells. PBMC were separated from whole blood using Ficoll-Paque Plus gradient centrifugation and were then either cryopreserved at -140C or used fresh. The spike proteins of SARS-CoV-2 and of the common cold coronaviruses HCoV-NL63, HCoV-OC43 and HCoV-229E were spanned by overlapping peptide pools. The QIAamp micro DNA kit was used to extract genomic DNA from the cultured CD4+ T cells.

Sample: CD4+ T cells from PBMCs cultured with HCoV-229E spike peptides, taken after COVID-19 vaccination. The cell subset or site label, as the study defines it: HCoV-229E spike overlapping peptide pool stimulation. The chain is made from TRBV6-5 and TRBJ1-3, with the identity of the D gene unclear. The source of this sequence is a human donor who received a COVID-19 vaccine. The bases read TGTGCCAGCAGGGGCTCGTTCTCTGGAAACACCATATATTTT. It translates as CASRGSFSGNTIYF.